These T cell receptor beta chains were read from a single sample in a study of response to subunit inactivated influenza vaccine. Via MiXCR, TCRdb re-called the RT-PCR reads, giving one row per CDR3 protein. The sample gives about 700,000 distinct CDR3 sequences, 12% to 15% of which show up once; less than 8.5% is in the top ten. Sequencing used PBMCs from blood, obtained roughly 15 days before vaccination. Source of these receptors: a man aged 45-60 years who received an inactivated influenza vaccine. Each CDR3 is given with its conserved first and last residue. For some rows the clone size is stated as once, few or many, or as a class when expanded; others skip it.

CASSLGGKRFYEKLFF,TRBV7-9,few,TRBJ1-4
CAISEESPSTDTQYF,TRBV10-3,few,TRBJ2-3
CASSYSTGLAGELFF,TRBV6-2/TRBV6-3,.,TRBJ2-2
CSATGLAGPYEQYF,TRBV20-1,.,TRBJ2-7
CASSPVGPSTDTQYF,TRBV7-8,few,TRBJ2-3
CASSLTGAPTDTQYF,TRBV7-6,few,TRBJ2-3
CASSLSIWDEQFF,TRBV27,many,TRBJ2-1
CASSLQGANTGELFF,TRBV11-1,many,TRBJ2-2
CASRSEVSPLHF,TRBV6-6,few,TRBJ1-6
CASTKGFYSPLHF,TRBV28,many,TRBJ1-6
CSANLAGVPKNIQYF,TRBV20-1,.,TRBJ2-4
CASSFYTGGQGIMNTEAFF,TRBV5-1,.,TRBJ1-1
CASSGGQAYGYTF,TRBV7-9,few,TRBJ1-2
CSAFAGTSGGARFF,TRBV20-1,many,TRBJ2-1
CASTYTQRQGYYEQYF,TRBV6-2/TRBV6-3,few,TRBJ2-7